In its sample, the clone carrying this T cell receptor beta chain was seen once. The entry originates in a study of shared T cell receptors in the human thymus. The assay was immunoSEQ multiplex PCR, and TCRdb's table has in-frame clones only and misses some. The sample contains 650,000 to 950,000 clones, approximately 85% of which appear only once. Germline-derived CDR1 and CDR2 are KGHSH and LQKENI. J lost 4 bases, V lost 3 bases, and 6 bases had no gene match. This CDR3 has 15 residues. Another study also made use of these data, one on human thymus T cells. That investigation notes: Thymic samples were excised during corrective heart operations.

This receptor was obtained from a girl under three years old with a congenital heart defect. The chain links TRBV18 to TRBJ2-7, with 10 bases that match TRBD1. Sequences were obtained from thymocytes. CDR3 amino acids: CASSPTGGGRYEQYF. CDR3 nucleotides: TGTGCCAGCTCACCGACAGGGGGCGGTAGGTACGAGCAGTACTTC. Filled out from reference TRBV18 and TRBJ2-7, the complete variable domain reads NAGVMQNPRHLVRRRGQEARLRCSPMKGHSHVYWYRQLPEEGLKFMVYLQKENIIDESGMPKERFSAEFPKEGPSILRIQQVVRGDSAAYFCASSPTGGGRYEQYFGPGTRLTVT.